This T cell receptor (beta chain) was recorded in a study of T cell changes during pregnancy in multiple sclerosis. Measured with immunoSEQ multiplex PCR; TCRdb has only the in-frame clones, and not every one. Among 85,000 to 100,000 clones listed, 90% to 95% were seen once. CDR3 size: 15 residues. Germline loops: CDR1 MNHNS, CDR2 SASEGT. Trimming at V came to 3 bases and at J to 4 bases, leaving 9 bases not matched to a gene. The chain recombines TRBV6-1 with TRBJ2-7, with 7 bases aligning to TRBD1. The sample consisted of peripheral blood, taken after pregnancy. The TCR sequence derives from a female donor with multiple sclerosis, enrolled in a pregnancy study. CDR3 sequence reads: CASSDGDRVVYEQYF. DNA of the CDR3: TGTGCCAGCAGTGACGGAGACAGGGTGGTGTACGAGCAGTACTTC.